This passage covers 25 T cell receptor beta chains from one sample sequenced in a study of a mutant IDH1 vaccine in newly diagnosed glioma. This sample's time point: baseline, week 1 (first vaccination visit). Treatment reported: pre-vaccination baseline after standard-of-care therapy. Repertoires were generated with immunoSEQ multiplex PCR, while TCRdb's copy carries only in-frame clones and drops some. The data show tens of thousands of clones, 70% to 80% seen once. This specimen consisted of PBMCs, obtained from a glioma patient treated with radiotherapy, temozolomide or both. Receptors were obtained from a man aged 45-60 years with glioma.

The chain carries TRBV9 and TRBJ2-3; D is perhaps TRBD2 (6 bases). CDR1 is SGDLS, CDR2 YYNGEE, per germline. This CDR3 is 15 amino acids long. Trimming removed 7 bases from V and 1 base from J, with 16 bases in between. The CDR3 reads CASRGGATRTDTQYF. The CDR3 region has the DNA TGTGCCAGCCGAGGCGGGGCGACACGCACAGATACGCAGTATTTT.

The CDR3 spells CASSLTGGRETQYF. DNA of the CDR3: TGTGCCAGCAGCCTGACAGGGGGCAGAGAGACCCAGTACTTC. This chain connects TRBV5-6 to TRBJ2-5; TRBD1 matches at 10 bases. Germline V gene lookup returns CDR1 SGHDT and CDR2 YYEEEE. The CDR3 runs 14 residues. Trimming cost V 4 bases and J 4 bases; bases outside gene matches: 4.

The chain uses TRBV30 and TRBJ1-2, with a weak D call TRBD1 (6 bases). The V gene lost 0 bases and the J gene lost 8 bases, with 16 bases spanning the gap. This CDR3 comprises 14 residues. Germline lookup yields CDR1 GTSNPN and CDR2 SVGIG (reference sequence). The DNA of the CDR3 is TGTGCCTGGAGTGTGAGGGGGACCGGATTGGGCTACACCTTC. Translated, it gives CAWSVRGTGLGYTF.

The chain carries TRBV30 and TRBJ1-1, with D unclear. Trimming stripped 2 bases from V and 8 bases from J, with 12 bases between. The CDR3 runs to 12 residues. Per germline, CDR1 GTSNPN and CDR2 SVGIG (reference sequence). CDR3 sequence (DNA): TGTGCCTGGAGTTCCCCCCCACCGGAAGCTTTCTTT. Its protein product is CAWSSPPPEAFF.

For the CDR3, the DNA is TGCGCCAGCAGCTTAGGGACTAGTAATGAGCAGTTCTTC. Protein: CASSLGTSNEQFF. This chain connects TRBV5-1 to TRBJ2-1; 8 bases are a match to TRBD2. Looked up from germline, CDR1 is SGHRS and CDR2 is YFSETQ. V lost 2 bases and J lost 7; bases outside the gene matches: 2. The CDR3 is 13 amino acids.

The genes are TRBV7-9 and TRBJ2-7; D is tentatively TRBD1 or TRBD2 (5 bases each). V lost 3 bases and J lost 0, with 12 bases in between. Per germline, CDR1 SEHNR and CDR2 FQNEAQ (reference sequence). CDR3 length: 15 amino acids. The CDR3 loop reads CASSLGDHSSYEQYF. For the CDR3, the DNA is TGTGCCAGCAGCTTGGGGGACCACAGCTCCTACGAGCAGTACTTC. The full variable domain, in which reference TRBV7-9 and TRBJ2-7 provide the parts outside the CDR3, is DTGVSQNPRHKITKRGQNVTFRCDPISEHNRLYWYRQTLGQGPEFLTYFQNEAQLEKSRLLSDRFSAERPKGSFSTLEIQRTEQGDSAMYLCASSLGDHSSYEQYFGPGTRLTVT.

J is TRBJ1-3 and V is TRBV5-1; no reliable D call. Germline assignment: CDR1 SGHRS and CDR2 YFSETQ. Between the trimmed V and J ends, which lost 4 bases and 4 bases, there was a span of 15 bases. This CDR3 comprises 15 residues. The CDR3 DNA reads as TGCGCCAGCAGCCCCGGGGAGGGATCAGGAAACACCATATATTTT. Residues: CASSPGEGSGNTIYF.

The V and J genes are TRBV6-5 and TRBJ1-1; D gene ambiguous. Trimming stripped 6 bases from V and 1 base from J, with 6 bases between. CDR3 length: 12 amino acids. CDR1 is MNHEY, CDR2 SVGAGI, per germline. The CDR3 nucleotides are TGTGCCAGCAGCCAACAGAACACTGAAGCTTTCTTT. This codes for CASSQQNTEAFF.

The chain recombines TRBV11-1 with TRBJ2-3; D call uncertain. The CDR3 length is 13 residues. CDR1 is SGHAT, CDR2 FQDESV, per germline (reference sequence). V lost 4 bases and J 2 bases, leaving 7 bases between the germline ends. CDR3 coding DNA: TGTGCCAGCAGCTCACCTTCCACAGATACGCAGTATTTT. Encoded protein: CASSSPSTDTQYF.

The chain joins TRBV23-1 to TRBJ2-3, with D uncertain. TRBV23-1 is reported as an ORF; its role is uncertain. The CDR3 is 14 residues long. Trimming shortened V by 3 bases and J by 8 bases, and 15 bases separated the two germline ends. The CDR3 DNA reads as TGCGCCAGCAGTCACCTCTGGACCCCCGGTACGCAGTATTTT. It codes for CASSHLWTPGTQYF.

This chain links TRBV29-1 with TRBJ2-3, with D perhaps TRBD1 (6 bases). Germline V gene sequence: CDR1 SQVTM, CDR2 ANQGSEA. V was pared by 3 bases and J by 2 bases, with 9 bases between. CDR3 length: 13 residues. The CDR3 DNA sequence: TGCAGCGTTGAGACAGGACTCACAGATACGCAGTATTTT. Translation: CSVETGLTDTQYF.

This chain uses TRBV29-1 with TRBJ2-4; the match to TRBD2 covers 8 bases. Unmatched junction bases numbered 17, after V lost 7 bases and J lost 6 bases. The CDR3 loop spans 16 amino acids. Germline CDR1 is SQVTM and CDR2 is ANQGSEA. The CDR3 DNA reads TGCAGCGCCGGATATGGTCGGGGGGGCCGGGGAAACATTCAGTACTTC. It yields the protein CSAGYGRGGRGNIQYF.

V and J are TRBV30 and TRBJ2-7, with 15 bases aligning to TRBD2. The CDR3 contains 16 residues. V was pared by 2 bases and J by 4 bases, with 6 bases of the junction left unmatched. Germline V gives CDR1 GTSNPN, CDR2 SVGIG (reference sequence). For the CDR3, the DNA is TGTGCCTGGAGTATTGGGACTAGCGGGGGGCGGTACGAGCAGTACTTC. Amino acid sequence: CAWSIGTSGGRYEQYF.

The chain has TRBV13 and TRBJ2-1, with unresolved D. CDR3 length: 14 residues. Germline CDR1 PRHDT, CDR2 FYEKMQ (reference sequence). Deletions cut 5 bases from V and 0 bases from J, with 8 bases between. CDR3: CASSPPASYNEQFF. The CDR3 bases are TGTGCCAGCAGCCCCCCGGCCTCCTACAATGAGCAGTTCTTC.

CDR3 protein: CSLGTSSGSTDTQYF. The CDR3 DNA follows: TGCAGCCTCGGGACCTCTAGCGGTAGCACAGATACGCAGTATTTT. This chain uses TRBV29-1 with TRBJ2-3, with TRBD2 identical over 7 bases. The CDR3 contains 15 residues. Germline V gives CDR1 SQVTM, CDR2 ANQGSEA. V was clipped by 8 bases and J by 0 bases; unmatched bases: 11.

CDR3 DNA: TGTGCCAGCACCGGGGACAGGGTCAATCAGCCCCAGCATTTT. Amino acids: CASTGDRVNQPQHF. The rearrangement joins TRBV2 to TRBJ1-5; 9 bases map to TRBD1. CDR3 size: 14 residues. Per the germline V gene, CDR1 is SNHLY and CDR2 is FYNNEI. Losses at the gene ends were 7 bases for V and 3 bases for J; bases not matched to a gene: 4. Full variable domain (missing parts from reference TRBV2 and TRBJ1-5): EPEVTQTPSHQVTQMGQEVILRCVPISNHLYFYWYRQILGQKVEFLVSFYNNEISEKSEIFDDQFSVERPDGSNFTLKIRSTKLEDSAMYFCASTGDRVNQPQHFGDGTRLSIL.

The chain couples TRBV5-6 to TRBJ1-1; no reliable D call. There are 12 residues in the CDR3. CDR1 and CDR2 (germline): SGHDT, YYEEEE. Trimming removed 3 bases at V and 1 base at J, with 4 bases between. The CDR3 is CASSSPNTEAFF. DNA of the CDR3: TGTGCCAGCAGCTCACCGAACACTGAAGCTTTCTTT.

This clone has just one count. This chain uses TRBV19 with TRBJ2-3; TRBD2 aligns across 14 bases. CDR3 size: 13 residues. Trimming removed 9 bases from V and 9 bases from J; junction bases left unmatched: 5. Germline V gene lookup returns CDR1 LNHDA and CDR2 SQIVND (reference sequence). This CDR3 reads CASQGLAGDTQYF. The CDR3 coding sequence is TGTGCCAGCCAGGGACTAGCGGGGGACACGCAGTATTTT.

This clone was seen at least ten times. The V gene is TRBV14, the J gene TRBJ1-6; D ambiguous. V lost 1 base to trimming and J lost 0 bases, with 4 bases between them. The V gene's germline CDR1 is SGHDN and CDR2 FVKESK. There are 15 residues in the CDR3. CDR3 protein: CASSQGGSYNSPLHF. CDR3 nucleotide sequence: TGTGCCAGCAGCCAAGGGGGCTCCTATAATTCACCCCTCCACTTT.

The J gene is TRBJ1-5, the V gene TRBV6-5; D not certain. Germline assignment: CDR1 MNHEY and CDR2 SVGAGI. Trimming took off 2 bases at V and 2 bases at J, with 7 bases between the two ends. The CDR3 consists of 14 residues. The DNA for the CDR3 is TGTGCCAGCAGTTACGCAAGGGGCAATCAGCCCCAGCATTTT. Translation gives CASSYARGNQPQHF.

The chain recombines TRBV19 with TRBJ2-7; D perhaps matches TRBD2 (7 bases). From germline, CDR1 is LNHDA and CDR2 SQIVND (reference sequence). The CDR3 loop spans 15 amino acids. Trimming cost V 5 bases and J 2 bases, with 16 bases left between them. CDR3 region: CASSPTPGGTYEQYF. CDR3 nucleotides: TGTGCCAGTAGTCCCACCCCGGGGGGCACCTACGAGCAGTACTTC.

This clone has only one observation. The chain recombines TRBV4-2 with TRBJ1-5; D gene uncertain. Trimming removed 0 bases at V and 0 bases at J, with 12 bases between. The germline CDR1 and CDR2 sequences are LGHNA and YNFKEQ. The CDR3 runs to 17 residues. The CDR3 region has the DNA TGTGCCAGCAGCCAAGATTCGGGATCTTATAGCAATCAGCCCCAGCATTTT. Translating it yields CASSQDSGSYSNQPQHF.

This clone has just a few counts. The CDR3 DNA sequence: TGCGCCAGCAGCCAAGGTACAGCGGTGACCTACGAGCAGTACTTC. This encodes CASSQGTAVTYEQYF. The J gene is TRBJ2-7, the V gene TRBV4-3, with D perhaps matching TRBD2 (5 bases). CDR1 and CDR2 (germline): LGHNA, YSLEER. There are 15 residues in the CDR3. V lost 1 base, J lost 2 bases, and 12 bases lay in between.

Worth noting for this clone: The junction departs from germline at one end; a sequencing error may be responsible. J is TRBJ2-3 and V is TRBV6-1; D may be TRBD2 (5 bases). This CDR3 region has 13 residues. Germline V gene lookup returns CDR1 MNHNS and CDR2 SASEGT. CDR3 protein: CAGRTGSTDTQYF. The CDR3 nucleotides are TGTGCCGGCAGGACTGGATCCACAGATACGCAGTATTTT.

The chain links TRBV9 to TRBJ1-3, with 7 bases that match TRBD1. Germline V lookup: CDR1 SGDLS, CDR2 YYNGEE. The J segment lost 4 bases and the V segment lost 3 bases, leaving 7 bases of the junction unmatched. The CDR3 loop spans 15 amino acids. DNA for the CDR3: TGTGCCAGCAGCGCCACCACAGGGGTGGGAAACACCATATATTTT. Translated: CASSATTGVGNTIYF.